A selection of T cell receptor beta chains follows, all from one sample in a study of beta chain features in type 1 diabetes. The method was immunoSEQ multiplex PCR; TCRdb's version includes in-frame clones alone and lacks a portion of them. This table holds roughly 180,000 clones, 7.5% to 8.5% found once. Source material: central memory CD4+ T cells from blood. Receptors were obtained from a man aged 18 to 35 with type 1 diabetes. The conserved cysteine and the conserved F or W are not part of the CDR3 here. Fields, in order: V gene, J gene, CDR3 protein.

v_gene: TRBV6-1; j_gene: TRBJ2-4; CDR3aa: ASSEGRSIQY
v_gene: TRBV7-2; j_gene: TRBJ2-5; CDR3aa: ANSGSGGAETQY
v_gene: TRBV5-4; j_gene: TRBJ2-7; CDR3aa: ASSLDRAIEQY
v_gene: TRBV10-3; j_gene: TRBJ2-3; CDR3aa: AISGGGTQY
v_gene: TRBV27; j_gene: TRBJ1-2; CDR3aa: ASSPRQGTSGYT
v_gene: TRBV30; j_gene: TRBJ1-4; CDR3aa: ASRRGTNEKLF
v_gene: TRBV30; j_gene: TRBJ2-1; CDR3aa: AWTGDFNNEQF
v_gene: TRBV2; j_gene: TRBJ2-1; CDR3aa: ASSETSGGAAVFNEQF
v_gene: TRBV6-4; j_gene: TRBJ2-1; CDR3aa: ASSDGTSPLNEQF
v_gene: TRBV18; j_gene: TRBJ2-3; CDR3aa: ASSPRASPEGTDTQY
v_gene: TRBV6-5; j_gene: TRBJ2-7; CDR3aa: ASSPLYKQY
v_gene: TRBV9; j_gene: TRBJ1-2; CDR3aa: ASSEGNYGYT
v_gene: TRBV7-2; j_gene: TRBJ2-5; CDR3aa: ASSRTEGETQY
v_gene: TRBV6-5; j_gene: TRBJ2-1; CDR3aa: ASSYLTGNEQF
v_gene: TRBV29-1; j_gene: TRBJ1-1; CDR3aa: SVEQGRGTEAF
v_gene: TRBV5-1; j_gene: TRBJ2-1; CDR3aa: ASSPVVADYNEQF
v_gene: TRBV2; j_gene: TRBJ1-2; CDR3aa: ASSAGTGYGYGYT
v_gene: TRBV7-2; j_gene: TRBJ1-4; CDR3aa: ASSFRVDEKLF
v_gene: TRBV30; j_gene: TRBJ2-7; CDR3aa: AWRYGDGRGPKAEQY
v_gene: TRBV11-2; j_gene: TRBJ2-7; CDR3aa: ASSPKTGPSSYEQY
v_gene: TRBV29-1; j_gene: TRBJ2-1; CDR3aa: GGMVLGGEQF
v_gene: TRBV5-1; j_gene: TRBJ2-1; CDR3aa: ASSLQLAGEGEQF
v_gene: TRBV19; j_gene: TRBJ1-1; CDR3aa: ASSSRPIQDDMNTEAF
v_gene: TRBV7-9; j_gene: TRBJ2-1; CDR3aa: ASSLGAGNRQF
v_gene: TRBV5-4; j_gene: TRBJ1-1; CDR3aa: ASSSGGMAEAF
v_gene: TRBV28; j_gene: TRBJ2-2; CDR3aa: ASSSPPGTSGSGGELF
v_gene: TRBV10-3; j_gene: TRBJ2-1; CDR3aa: AISGSYSYNEQF
v_gene: TRBV10-1; j_gene: TRBJ2-7; CDR3aa: ASTGIAGLLVYEQY
v_gene: TRBV28; j_gene: TRBJ2-2; CDR3aa: ASETGVAGELF
v_gene: TRBV11-2; j_gene: TRBJ1-3; CDR3aa: ASTIDGGNGNTIY
v_gene: TRBV27; j_gene: TRBJ1-2; CDR3aa: ASSPRDIGYGYT
v_gene: TRBV15; j_gene: TRBJ1-1; CDR3aa: ATSRGSFGTEAF
v_gene: TRBV7-8; j_gene: TRBJ1-2; CDR3aa: ASSPDSNYGYT
v_gene: TRBV2; j_gene: TRBJ2-1; CDR3aa: ASSVGTSSYNEQF
v_gene: TRBV7-9; j_gene: TRBJ2-7; CDR3aa: ASSSRTIAYEQY
v_gene: TRBV18; j_gene: TRBJ2-1; CDR3aa: ASSPPAQSSYNEQF
v_gene: TRBV28; j_gene: TRBJ1-1; CDR3aa: ASGSTEYTEAF
v_gene: TRBV2; j_gene: TRBJ2-5; CDR3aa: ASSAPRRSEETQY
v_gene: TRBV5-4; j_gene: TRBJ2-5; CDR3aa: ASRLPGQETQY
v_gene: TRBV2; j_gene: TRBJ1-5; CDR3aa: ASRRGQEDQPQH
v_gene: TRBV18; j_gene: TRBJ1-1; CDR3aa: ASSPLQTGRNTEAF
v_gene: TRBV30; j_gene: TRBJ2-4; CDR3aa: AWSGALLAKNIQY
v_gene: TRBV29-1; j_gene: TRBJ1-1; CDR3aa: SAKGQLNTEAF
v_gene: TRBV7-9; j_gene: TRBJ2-1; CDR3aa: ASSLTAYNEQF
v_gene: TRBV7-6; j_gene: TRBJ2-5; CDR3aa: ASSLESAAVQETQY
v_gene: TRBV7-9; j_gene: TRBJ1-2; CDR3aa: ASSLDRTAIYGYT
v_gene: TRBV30; j_gene: TRBJ1-3; CDR3aa: ACYRDYRSGNTIY
v_gene: TRBV21-1; j_gene: TRBJ2-7; CDR3aa: ASATGAYEQY